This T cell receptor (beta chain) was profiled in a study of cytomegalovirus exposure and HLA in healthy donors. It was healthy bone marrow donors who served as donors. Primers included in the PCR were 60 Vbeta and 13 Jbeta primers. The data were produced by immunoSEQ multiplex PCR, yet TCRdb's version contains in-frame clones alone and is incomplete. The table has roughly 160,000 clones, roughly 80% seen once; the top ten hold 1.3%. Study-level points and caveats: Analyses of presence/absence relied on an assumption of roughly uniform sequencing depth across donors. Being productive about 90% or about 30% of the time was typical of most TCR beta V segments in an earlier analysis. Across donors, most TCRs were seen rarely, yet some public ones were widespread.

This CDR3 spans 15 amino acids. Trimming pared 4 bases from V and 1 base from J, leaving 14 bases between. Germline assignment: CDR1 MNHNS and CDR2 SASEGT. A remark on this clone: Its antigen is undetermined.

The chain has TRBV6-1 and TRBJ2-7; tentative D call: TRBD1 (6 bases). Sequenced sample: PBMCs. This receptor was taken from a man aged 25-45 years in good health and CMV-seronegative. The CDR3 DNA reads TGTGCCAGCAGTGGCGCCGGGACACCATCCTACGAGCAGTACTTC. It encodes CASSGAGTPSYEQYF.